The rows below give T cell receptor beta chains drawn from one sample of a study of identifying expanded T cells in peripheral blood. TCRdb's copy holds only in-frame clones and misses some; the assay was immunoSEQ multiplex PCR. Found here are tens of thousands of clones, 88% of them singletons; the top ten hold around 6%. The sample comprised blood. These receptors came from a person aged 18-70 years in good health. Each CDR3 is given with its conserved first and last residue. D genes are given only for firm matches.

v_call	j_call	d_call	cdr3_aa	cdr3_nt
TRBV5-1	TRBJ1-1	NA	CASSPQQTGPSGTDTEAFF	TGCGCCAGCAGCCCCCAACAGACAGGTCCATCGGGGACTGACACTGAAGCTTTCTTT
TRBV5-1	TRBJ1-4	TRBD1	CASSDPGQINEKLFF	TGCGCCAGCAGCGACCCGGGACAGATTAATGAAAAACTGTTTTTT
TRBV7-9	TRBJ2-7	NA	CASSPQFEQYF	TGTGCCAGCAGCCCCCAGTTCGAGCAGTACTTC
TRBV25-1	TRBJ1-2	NA	CASSESTGYGYTF	TGTGCCAGCAGTGAATCAACAGGGTATGGCTACACCTTC
TRBV6-5	TRBJ1-1	NA	CATRVRGGVSEAFF	TGTGCCACCAGGGTGAGGGGTGGCGTGTCTGAAGCTTTCTTT
TRBV2	TRBJ1-2	NA	CASSRDLPRGYTF	TGTGCCAGCAGTCGGGACCTCCCGAGGGGCTACACCTTC
TRBV29-1	TRBJ2-5	NA	CSVRVQAPQETQYF	TGCAGCGTTAGGGTGCAGGCACCCCAAGAGACCCAGTACTTC
TRBV9	TRBJ2-7	NA	CASSERDRSLYEQYF	TGTGCCAGCAGCGAGCGGGACAGGAGCTTGTACGAGCAGTACTTC
TRBV7-9	TRBJ2-5	NA	CASSARTGLHETQYF	TGTGCCAGCAGCGCCCGAACAGGACTTCACGAGACCCAGTACTTC
TRBV12-1	TRBJ2-1	NA	CASSPRPRGQDEQFF	TGTGCCAGCAGCCCCCGGCCCAGGGGGCAGGATGAGCAGTTCTTC
TRBV5-5	TRBJ2-1	NA	CASSWSWAYNEQFF	TGTGCCAGCAGCTGGTCCTGGGCTTACAATGAGCAGTTCTTC
TRBV2	TRBJ2-3	TRBD1	CASSLGQTSTDTQYF	TGTGCCAGCAGTCTGGGACAGACTAGCACAGATACGCAGTATTTT
TRBV5-4	TRBJ1-4	NA	CASSPGLGISEKLFF	TGTGCCAGCAGCCCGGGATTGGGGATCAGTGAAAAACTGTTTTTT
TRBV10-3	TRBJ2-7	NA	CAISETTGPVEQYF	TGTGCCATCAGTGAGACGACAGGCCCGGTAGAGCAGTACTTC